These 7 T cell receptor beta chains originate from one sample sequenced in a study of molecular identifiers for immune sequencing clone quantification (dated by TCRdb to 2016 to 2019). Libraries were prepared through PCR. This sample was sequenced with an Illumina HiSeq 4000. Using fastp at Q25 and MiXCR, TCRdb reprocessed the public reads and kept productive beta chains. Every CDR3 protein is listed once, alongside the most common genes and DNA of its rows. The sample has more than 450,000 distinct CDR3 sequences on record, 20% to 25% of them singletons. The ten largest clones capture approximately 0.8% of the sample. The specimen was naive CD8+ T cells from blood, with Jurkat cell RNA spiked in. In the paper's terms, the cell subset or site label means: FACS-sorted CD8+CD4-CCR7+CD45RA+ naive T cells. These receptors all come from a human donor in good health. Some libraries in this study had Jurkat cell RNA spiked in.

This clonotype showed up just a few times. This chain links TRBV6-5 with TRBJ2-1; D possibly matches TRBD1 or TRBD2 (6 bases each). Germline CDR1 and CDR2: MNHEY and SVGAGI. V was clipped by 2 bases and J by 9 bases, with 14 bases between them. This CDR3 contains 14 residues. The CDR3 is CASSYAPGAGEQFF. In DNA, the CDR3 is TGTGCCAGCAGTTACGCTCCGGGGGCCGGTGAGCAGTTCTTC.

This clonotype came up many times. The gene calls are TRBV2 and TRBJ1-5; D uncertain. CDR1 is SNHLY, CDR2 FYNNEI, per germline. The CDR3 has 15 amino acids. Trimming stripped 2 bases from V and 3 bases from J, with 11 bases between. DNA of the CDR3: TGTGCCAGCAGTGAATTCGACGGATCCAATCAGCCCCAGCATTTT. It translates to CASSEFDGSNQPQHF.

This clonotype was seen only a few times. This CDR3 reads CASSQDRGGVLAGELFF. In DNA form, the CDR3 reads TGCGCCAGCAGCCAAGACAGGGGCGGGGTATTAGCCGGGGAGCTGTTTTTT. The chain is built from TRBV4-3 and TRBJ2-2; possibly TRBD1 or TRBD2 for D (6 bases each). The CDR3 consists of 17 residues. Trimming shortened V by 0 bases and J by 6 bases, and 17 bases separated the two germline ends. Germline CDR1 and CDR2: LGHNA and YSLEER.

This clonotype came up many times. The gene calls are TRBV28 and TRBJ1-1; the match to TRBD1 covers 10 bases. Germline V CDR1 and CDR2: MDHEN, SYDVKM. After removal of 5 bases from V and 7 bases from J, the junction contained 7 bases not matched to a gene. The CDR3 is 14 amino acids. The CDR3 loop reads CASSARQGAGEAFF. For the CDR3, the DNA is TGTGCCAGCAGTGCCCGACAGGGGGCCGGTGAAGCTTTCTTT. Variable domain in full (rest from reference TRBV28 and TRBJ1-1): DVKVTQSSRYLVKRTGEKVFLECVQDMDHENMFWYRQDPGLGLRLIYFSYDVKMKEKGDIPEGYSVSREKKERFSLILESASTNQTSMYLCASSARQGAGEAFFGQGTRLTVV.

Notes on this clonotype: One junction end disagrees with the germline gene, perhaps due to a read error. CDR3 loop: CAGRKGTDEKLFF. The CDR3, as DNA: TGTGCCGGCAGGAAGGGGACGGATGAAAAACTGTTTTTT. This chain uses TRBV2 with TRBJ1-4; D perhaps matches TRBD1 (5 bases). CDR1 is SNHLY, CDR2 FYNNEI, per germline. The CDR3 sequence is 13 residues long.

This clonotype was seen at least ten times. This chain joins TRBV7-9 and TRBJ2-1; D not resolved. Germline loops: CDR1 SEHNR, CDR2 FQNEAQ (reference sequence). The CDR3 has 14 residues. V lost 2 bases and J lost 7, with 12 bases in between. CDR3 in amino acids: CASSLPLARNEQFF. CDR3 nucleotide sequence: TGTGCCAGCAGCTTACCCTTAGCAAGGAATGAGCAGTTCTTC.

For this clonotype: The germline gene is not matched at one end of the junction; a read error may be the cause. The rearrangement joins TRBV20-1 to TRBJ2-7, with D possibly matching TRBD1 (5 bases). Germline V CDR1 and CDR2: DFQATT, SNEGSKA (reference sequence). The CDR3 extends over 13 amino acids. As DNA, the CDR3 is TGCAGTGCTAGAGGCGACGACAGCTACGAGCAGTGCTTC. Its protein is CSARGDDSYEQCF.